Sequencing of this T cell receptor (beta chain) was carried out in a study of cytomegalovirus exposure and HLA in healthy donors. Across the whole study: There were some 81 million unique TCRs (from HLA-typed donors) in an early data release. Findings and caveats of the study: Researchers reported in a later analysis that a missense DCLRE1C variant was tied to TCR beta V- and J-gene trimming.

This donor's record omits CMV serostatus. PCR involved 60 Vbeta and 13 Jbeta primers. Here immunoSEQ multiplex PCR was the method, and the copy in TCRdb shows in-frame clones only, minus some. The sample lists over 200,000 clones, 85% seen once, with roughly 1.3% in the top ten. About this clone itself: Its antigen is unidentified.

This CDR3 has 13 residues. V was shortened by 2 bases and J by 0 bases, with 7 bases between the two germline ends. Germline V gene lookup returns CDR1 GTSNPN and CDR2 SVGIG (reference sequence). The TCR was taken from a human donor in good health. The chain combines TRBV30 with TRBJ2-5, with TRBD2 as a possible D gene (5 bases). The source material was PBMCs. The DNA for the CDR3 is TGTGCCTGGAGTACGGGGTACCAAGAGACCCAGTACTTC. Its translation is CAWSTGYQETQYF.